The entry below describes one T cell receptor beta chain. Antigen unknown. CDR1 is SGHVS, CDR2 FNYEAQ, per germline. The CDR3 sequence is 14 residues long. This sample was included in a study of CXCR3-negative and CXCR3-positive naive CD8 T cells. Notes on the study in general: The study found more hydrophobic TRB CDR3s in CXCR3-positive naive cells than in CXCR3-negative naive cells. Naive subsets had comparable surface CD5, so TRB CDR3 properties gauged TCR strength. Similar TRBV-TRBJ usage was seen in naive cells (both CXCR3-negative and CXCR3-positive), but memory cells differed. Most assays were run on fresh PBMCs (CXCR3 expression partially decreased after cryopreservation).

The TRB libraries of cDNA were built by UMI-labeled 5' RACE. TCRdb reanalyzed the 5' RACE reads, giving one entry per CDR3 protein sequence and no DNA. This table holds roughly 63,000 distinct CDR3 sequences. CD45RO-CCR7+CD27+CD95- marked naive CD8+ T cells. The sequenced material came from naive CXCR3+ CD8+ T cells from blood. The subset was: CD45RO-CCR7+CD27+CD95- naive CD8+ T cells expressing CXCR3 (TNR3+). The clonotype originates from a human donor in good health. Some clones in this sample may be carry-over from other donors' samples. This chain links TRBV7-6 with TRBJ2-2; absent DNA, TCRdb's TRBD1 call cannot be checked. The CDR3 loop reads CATSRQENTGELFF.